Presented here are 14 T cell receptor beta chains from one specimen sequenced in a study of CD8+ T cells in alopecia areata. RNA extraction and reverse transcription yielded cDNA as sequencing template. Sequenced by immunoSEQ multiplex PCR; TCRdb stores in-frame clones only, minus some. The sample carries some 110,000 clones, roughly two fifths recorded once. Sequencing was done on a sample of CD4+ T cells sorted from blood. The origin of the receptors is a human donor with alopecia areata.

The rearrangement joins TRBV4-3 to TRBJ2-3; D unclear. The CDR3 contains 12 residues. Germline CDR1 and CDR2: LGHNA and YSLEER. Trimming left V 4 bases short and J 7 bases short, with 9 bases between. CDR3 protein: CASSPPSNTQYF. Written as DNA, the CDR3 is TGCGCCAGCAGCCCGCCTTCAAATACGCAGTATTTT.

The CDR3 protein is CASSDRRGRIGNEQYF. The DNA of the CDR3 is TGTGCCAGCAGTGATCGGCGAGGGAGGATCGGAAACGAGCAGTACTTC. V usage is TRBV2 and J usage is TRBJ2-7; weak D call: TRBD2 (6 bases). V was pared by 3 bases and J by 5 bases, with 20 bases between. The CDR3 is made up of 16 amino acids. In germline, CDR1 is SNHLY, CDR2 FYNNEI.

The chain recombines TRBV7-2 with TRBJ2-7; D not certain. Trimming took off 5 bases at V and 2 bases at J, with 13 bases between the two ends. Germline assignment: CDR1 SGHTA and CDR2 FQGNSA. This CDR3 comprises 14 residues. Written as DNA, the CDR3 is TGTGCCAGCAGCCCCCGCCAGTCCCCCTACGAGCAGTACTTC. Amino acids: CASSPRQSPYEQYF.

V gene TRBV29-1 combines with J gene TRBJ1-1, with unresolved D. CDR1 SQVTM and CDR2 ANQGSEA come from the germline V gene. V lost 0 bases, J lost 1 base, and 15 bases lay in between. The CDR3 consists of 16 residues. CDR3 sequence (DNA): TGCAGCGTTGAAGAGGGTTTTGGGGTCGCGAACACTGAAGCTTTCTTT. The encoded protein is CSVEEGFGVANTEAFF.

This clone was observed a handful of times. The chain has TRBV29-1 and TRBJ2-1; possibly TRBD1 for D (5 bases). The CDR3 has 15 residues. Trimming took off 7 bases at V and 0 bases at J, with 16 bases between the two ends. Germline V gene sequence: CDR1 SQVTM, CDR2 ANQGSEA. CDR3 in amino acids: CSAIGAFTSYNEQFF. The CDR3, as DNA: TGCAGCGCCATTGGGGCATTCACCTCCTACAATGAGCAGTTCTTC.

CDR3 coding DNA: TGCAGCCCCGTCGAACAGGGGGCTTACACTGAAGCTTTCTTT. It specifies CSPVEQGAYTEAFF. The chain joins TRBV29-1 to TRBJ1-1, with TRBD1 identical over 9 bases. CDR1 is SQVTM, CDR2 ANQGSEA, per germline. CDR3 length equals 14 residues. V lost 8 bases and J lost 3; bases outside the gene matches: 10.

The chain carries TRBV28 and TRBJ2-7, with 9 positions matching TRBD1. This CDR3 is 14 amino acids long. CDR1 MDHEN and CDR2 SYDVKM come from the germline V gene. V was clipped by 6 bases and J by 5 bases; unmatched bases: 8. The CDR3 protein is CASRQPGTGNEQYF. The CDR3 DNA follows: TGTGCCAGCAGACAACCCGGGACAGGGAACGAGCAGTACTTC.

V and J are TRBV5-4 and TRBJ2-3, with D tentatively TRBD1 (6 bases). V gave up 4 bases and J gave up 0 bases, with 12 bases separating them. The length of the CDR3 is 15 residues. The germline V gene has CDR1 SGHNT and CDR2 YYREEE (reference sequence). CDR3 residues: CASSLTGSSTDTQYF. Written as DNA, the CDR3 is TGTGCCAGCAGCCTTACAGGGAGTAGCACAGATACGCAGTATTTT.

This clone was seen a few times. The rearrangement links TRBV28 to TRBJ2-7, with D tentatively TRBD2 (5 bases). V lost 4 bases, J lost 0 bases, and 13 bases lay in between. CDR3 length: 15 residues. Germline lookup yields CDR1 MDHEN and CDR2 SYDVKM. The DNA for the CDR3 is TGTGCCAGCAGTTCCGTTGGGAGAAGCTCCTACGAGCAGTACTTC. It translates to CASSSVGRSSYEQYF.

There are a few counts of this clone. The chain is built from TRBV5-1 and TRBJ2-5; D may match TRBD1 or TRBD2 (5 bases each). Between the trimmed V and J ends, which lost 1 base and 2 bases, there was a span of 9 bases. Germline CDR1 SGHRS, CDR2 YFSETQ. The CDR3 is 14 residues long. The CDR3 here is CASSLTGLQETQYF. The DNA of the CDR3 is TGCGCCAGCAGCTTGACAGGACTTCAAGAGACCCAGTACTTC.

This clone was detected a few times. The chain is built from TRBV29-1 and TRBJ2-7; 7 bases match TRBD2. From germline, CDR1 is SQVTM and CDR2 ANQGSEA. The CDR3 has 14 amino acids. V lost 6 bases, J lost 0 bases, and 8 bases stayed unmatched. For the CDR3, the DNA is TGCAGCGTATCTAGCGGTGCTGGCTCCTACGAGCAGTACTTC. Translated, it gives CSVSSGAGSYEQYF.

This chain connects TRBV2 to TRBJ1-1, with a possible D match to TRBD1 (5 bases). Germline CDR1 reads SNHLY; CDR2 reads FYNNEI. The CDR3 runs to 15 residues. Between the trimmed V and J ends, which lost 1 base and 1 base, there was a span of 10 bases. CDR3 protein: CASSEDVGANTEAFF. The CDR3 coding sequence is TGTGCCAGCAGTGAAGATGTAGGGGCGAACACTGAAGCTTTCTTT.

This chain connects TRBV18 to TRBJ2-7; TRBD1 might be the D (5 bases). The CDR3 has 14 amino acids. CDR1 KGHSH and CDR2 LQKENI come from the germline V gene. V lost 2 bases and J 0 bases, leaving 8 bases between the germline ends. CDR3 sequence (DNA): TGTGCCAGCTCACCAAACACAGGCTCCTACGAGCAGTACTTC. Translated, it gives CASSPNTGSYEQYF.

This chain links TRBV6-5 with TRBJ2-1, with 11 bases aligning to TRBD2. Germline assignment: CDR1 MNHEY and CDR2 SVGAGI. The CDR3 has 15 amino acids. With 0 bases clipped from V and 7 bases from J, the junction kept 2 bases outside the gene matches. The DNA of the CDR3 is TGTGCCAGCAGTTACTCTAGCGGGGGGGCGAATGAGCAGTTCTTC. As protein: CASSYSSGGANEQFF.